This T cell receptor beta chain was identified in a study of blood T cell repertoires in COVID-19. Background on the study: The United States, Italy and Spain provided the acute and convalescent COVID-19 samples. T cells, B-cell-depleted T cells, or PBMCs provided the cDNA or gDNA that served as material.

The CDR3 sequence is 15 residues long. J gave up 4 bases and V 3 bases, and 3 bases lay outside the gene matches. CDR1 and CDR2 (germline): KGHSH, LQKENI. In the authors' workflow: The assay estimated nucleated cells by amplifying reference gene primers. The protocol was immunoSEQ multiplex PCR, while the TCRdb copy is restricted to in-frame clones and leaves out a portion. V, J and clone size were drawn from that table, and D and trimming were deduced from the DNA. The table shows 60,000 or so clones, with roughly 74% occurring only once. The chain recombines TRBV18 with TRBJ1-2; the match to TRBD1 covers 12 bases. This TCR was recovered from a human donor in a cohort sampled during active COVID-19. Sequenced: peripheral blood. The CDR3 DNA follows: TGTGCCAGCTCACCGGGACAGGGGGCTCTCTATGGCTACACCTTC. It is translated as CASSPGQGALYGYTF.